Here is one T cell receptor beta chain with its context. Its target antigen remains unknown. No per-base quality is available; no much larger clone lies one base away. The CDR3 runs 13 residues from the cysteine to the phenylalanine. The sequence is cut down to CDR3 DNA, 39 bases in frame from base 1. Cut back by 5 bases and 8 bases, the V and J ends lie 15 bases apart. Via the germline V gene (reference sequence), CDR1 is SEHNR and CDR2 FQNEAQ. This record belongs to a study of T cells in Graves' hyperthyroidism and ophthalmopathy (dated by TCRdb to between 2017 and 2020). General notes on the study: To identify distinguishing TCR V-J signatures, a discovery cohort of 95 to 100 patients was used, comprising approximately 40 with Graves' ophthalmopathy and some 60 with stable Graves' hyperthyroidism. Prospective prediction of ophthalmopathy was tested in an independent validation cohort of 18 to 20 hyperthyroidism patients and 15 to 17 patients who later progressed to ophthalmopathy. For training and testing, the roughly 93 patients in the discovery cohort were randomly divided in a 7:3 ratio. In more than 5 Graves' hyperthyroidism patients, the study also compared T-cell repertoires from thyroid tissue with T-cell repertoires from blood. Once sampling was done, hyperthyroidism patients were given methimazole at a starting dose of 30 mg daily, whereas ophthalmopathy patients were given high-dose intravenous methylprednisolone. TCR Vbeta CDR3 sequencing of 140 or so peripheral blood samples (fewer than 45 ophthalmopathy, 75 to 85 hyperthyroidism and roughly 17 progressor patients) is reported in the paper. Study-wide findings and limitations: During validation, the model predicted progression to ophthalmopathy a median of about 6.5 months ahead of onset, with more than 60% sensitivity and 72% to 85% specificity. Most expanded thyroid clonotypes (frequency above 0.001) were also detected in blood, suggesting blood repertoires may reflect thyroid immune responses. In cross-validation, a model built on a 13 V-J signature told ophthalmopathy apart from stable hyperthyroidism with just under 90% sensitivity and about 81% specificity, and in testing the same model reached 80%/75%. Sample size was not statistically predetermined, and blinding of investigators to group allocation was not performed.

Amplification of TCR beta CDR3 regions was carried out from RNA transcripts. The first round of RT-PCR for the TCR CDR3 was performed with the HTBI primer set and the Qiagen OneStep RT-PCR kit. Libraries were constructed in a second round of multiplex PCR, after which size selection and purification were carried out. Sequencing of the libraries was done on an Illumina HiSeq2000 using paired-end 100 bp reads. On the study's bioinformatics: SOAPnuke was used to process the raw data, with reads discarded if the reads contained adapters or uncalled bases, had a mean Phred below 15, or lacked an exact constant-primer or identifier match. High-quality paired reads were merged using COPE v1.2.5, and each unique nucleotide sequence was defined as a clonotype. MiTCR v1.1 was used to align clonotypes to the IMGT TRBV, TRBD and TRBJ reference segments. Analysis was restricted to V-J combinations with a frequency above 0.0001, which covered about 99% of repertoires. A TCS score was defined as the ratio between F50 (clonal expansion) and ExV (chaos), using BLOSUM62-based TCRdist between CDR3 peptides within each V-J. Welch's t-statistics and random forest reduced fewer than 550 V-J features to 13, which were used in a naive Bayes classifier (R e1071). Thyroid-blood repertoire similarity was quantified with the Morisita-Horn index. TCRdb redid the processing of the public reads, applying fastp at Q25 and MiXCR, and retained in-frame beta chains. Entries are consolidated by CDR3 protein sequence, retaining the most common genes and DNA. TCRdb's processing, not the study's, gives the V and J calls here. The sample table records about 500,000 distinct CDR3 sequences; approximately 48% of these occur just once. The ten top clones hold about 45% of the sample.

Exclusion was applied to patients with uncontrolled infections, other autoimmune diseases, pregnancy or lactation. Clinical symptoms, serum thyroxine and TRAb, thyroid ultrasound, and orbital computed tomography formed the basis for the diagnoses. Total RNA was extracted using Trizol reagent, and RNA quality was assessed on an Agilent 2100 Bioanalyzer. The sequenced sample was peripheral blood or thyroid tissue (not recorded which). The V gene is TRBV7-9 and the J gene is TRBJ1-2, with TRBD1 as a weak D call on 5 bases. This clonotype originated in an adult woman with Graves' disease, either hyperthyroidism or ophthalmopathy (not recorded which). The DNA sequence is TGTGCCAGCAGCGACAGTGAACTCTACGGCTACACCTTC. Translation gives CASSDSELYGYTF.